This T cell receptor beta chain was sequenced during a study of blood T cell repertoires in COVID-19. This clone was recorded once. Generated by immunoSEQ multiplex PCR, the TCRdb table keeps only in-frame clones and is missing some. The repertoire holds 200,000 to 300,000 clones, with around 85% as singletons. The CDR3 runs 15 residues. The trim removed 1 base at V and 4 bases at J, leaving 1 base unmatched. Germline CDR1 MNHEY, CDR2 SMNVEV (reference sequence). The study drew participants aged roughly 18 to 89 years from roughly 25 US areas. Clinical history as reported by participants underpinned cohort assignment.

This receptor was obtained from a woman in her 40s with acute COVID-19. V gene TRBV27 combines with J gene TRBJ2-1; 10 nucleotides line up with TRBD2. Sequencing was performed on PBMCs or T cells enriched from blood (not recorded which). CDR3 sequence (DNA): TGTGCCAGCAGTTTATTACTAGCGGGGTACAATGAGCAGTTCTTC. This encodes CASSLLLAGYNEQFF.